This TCR beta chain came from a study of blood T cells in healthy people across ages. This clonotype was counted once. CDR3 size: 16 residues. J lost 4 bases, V lost 6 bases, and 13 bases had no gene match. PCR was performed a second time for about 7 to 12 cycles using a sample-barcoded 5' primer and a J-beta primer mix. TCRdb redid the calling of the 5' RACE reads with MiXCR, one entry per CDR3 protein. The sample consists of about 780,000 distinct CDR3 sequences, about half of them appearing once. Input material: blood. This sequence joins TRBV12-3 or TRBV12-4 and TRBJ2-3; 7 nucleotides match TRBD2. This receptor was identified in an older man in good health. The CDR3 nucleotides are TGTGCCAGCAGCCTTCTCGCTAGCGGAAACGCAGATACGCAGTATTTT. Its protein is CASSLLASGNADTQYF.